Shown below are 20 T cell receptor beta chains from a single sample sequenced in a study of radiotherapy plus CTLA-4 blockade in lung cancer. Sequenced by immunoSEQ multiplex PCR; TCRdb stores in-frame clones only, minus some. The sample holds roughly 50,000 clones, approximately 76% seen once. The starting material was peripheral blood, obtained from a patient treated with radiotherapy plus ipilimumab. Receptor source: a human donor with non-small cell lung cancer who had stable disease on radiotherapy plus ipilimumab.

The V and J genes are TRBV11-3 and TRBJ2-1; D is tentatively TRBD1 or TRBD2 (5 bases each). The germline gives CDR1 SGHNT, CDR2 YENEEA. CDR3 length equals 14 residues. V lost 5 bases and J lost 9, with 17 bases in between. CDR3 nucleotide sequence: TGTGCCAGCAGCCCGGGACCCCGTTCCGGTGAGCAGTTCTTC. Translating gives CASSPGPRSGEQFF.

Of note for this clone: Other DNA variants within this sample encode the same CDR3. This chain uses TRBV6-1 with TRBJ1-5; 10 bases agree with TRBD1. The junction had 9 bases not matched to a gene; V was cut back by 5 bases and J by 8 bases. Germline-derived CDR1 and CDR2 are MNHNS and SASEGT. The CDR3 sequence is 15 residues long. The chain's CDR3 is CASSPQTGGGKPQHF. The CDR3 DNA is TGTGCCAGCAGTCCTCAGACAGGGGGCGGAAAGCCCCAGCATTTT.

The chain carries TRBV2 and TRBJ1-1; D is unclear. The V gene's germline CDR1 is SNHLY and CDR2 FYNNEI. V lost 5 bases to trimming and J lost 4 bases, with 11 bases between them. CDR3 length: 13 amino acids. The CDR3 here is CASSLGGPTEAFF. The CDR3 DNA follows: TGTGCCAGCAGTTTGGGAGGGCCCACTGAAGCTTTCTTT.

The chain is built from TRBV19 and TRBJ1-2; D unclear. Between the trimmed V and J ends, which lost 2 bases and 3 bases, there was a span of 13 bases. Germline CDR1 LNHDA, CDR2 SQIVND (reference sequence). The CDR3 covers 15 residues. This CDR3 reads CASSISAQRHYGYTF. Written as DNA, the CDR3 is TGTGCCAGTAGTATATCGGCCCAACGGCACTATGGCTACACCTTC.

This chain connects TRBV27 to TRBJ1-4; D is unclear. This CDR3 comprises 15 residues. Germline V gives CDR1 MNHEY, CDR2 SMNVEV (reference sequence). Trimming removed 5 bases at V and 0 bases at J, with 10 bases between. The CDR3 region has the DNA TGTGCCAGCAGTCAATACAGTGCAACTAATGAAAAACTGTTTTTT. Translated: CASSQYSATNEKLFF.

Concerning this clone itself: Sequence at one end of the junction differs from germline and may be a read error. J is TRBJ2-7 and V is TRBV5-1; no clear D. The germline gives CDR1 SGHRS, CDR2 YFSETQ. The CDR3 loop spans 14 amino acids. CDR3 DNA: TGCGCCAGCAGCTTGGCCCTGGCCTCCGACGAGCAGTACTTC. Translating gives CASSLALASDEQYF.

Only a few counts were recorded for this clone. CDR3 in amino acids: CASSLQVYGYTF. CDR3 nucleotide sequence: TGTGCCAGCAGCTTACAGGTCTATGGCTACACCTTC. V usage is TRBV6-5 and J usage is TRBJ1-2; D may be TRBD1 (5 bases). With 6 bases removed from V and 4 bases from J, the gap between germline ends came to 9 bases. This CDR3 has 12 residues. CDR1 and CDR2 (germline): MNHEY, SVGAGI.

This clone showed up just once. V usage is TRBV19 and J usage is TRBJ2-5; unclear D gene. The CDR3 is made up of 14 amino acids. Germline CDR1 and CDR2: LNHDA and SQIVND (reference sequence). Trimming removed 4 bases from V and 4 bases from J, with 13 bases in between. CDR3 DNA: TGTGCCAGTAGTAGGGAAGTTCTTCTAGAGACCCAGTACTTC. Translated, it gives CASSREVLLETQYF. Full variable domain (remainder filled in from reference TRBV19 and TRBJ2-5): DGGITQSPKYLFRKEGQNVTLSCEQNLNHDAMYWYRQDPGQGLRLIYYSQIVNDFQKGDIAEGYSVSREKKESFPLTVTSAQKNPTAFYLCASSREVLLETQYFGPGTRLLVL.

The V gene is TRBV6-1, the J gene TRBJ2-3, with 11 bases lining up with TRBD2. This CDR3 is 16 amino acids long. Germline assignment: CDR1 MNHNS and CDR2 SASEGT. The V and J ends lost 1 base and 9 bases, in that order; junction bases with no gene match: 9. CDR3 DNA sequence: TGTGCCAGCAGTGAAGGGAGTAGCGGGGGGGCCGGAACGCAGTATTTT. Its protein is CASSEGSSGGAGTQYF.

This clone occurred a few times. CDR3 sequence (DNA): TGTGCCAGCTCATCAGAGACAGGAAGTCGTGTCGAGCAGTACTTC. It specifies CASSSETGSRVEQYF. V usage is TRBV18 and J usage is TRBJ2-7; maybe TRBD1 (6 bases). V was trimmed by 5 bases and J by 6 bases, leaving 20 bases between them. Germline loops: CDR1 KGHSH, CDR2 LQKENI. The CDR3 totals 15 residues.

The chain recombines TRBV4-1 with TRBJ2-7; 9 bases are a match to TRBD1. The CDR3 runs 16 residues. From germline, CDR1 is MGHRA and CDR2 YSYEKL. With V trimmed by 3 bases and J by 3 bases, 9 bases remained unmatched. The CDR3 DNA reads as TGCGCCAGCAGCCAGCCCGCCAGGACAGGGGACTACGAGCAGTACTTC. This sequence encodes CASSQPARTGDYEQYF.

The chain combines TRBV11-2 with TRBJ1-2; maybe TRBD1 (6 bases). This CDR3 contains 16 residues. V dropped 5 bases and J dropped 0 bases, with 16 bases sitting between them. Germline CDR1 SGHAT, CDR2 FQNNGV. Here the CDR3 reads CASSPPDRSPNYGYTF. The CDR3 DNA reads as TGTGCCAGCAGCCCGCCCGACAGGTCGCCTAACTATGGCTACACCTTC. The full variable domain, with the rest looked up from reference TRBV11-2 and TRBJ1-2, is EAGVAQSPRYKIIEKRQSVAFWCNPISGHATLYWYQQILGQGPKLLIQFQNNGVVDDSQLPKDRFSAERLKGVDSTLKIQPAKLEDSAVYLCASSPPDRSPNYGYTFGSGTRLTVV.

The rearrangement uses TRBV23-1 and TRBJ1-5; D is possibly TRBD1 (5 bases). TRBV23-1 is treated as an ORF (open reading frame) with a function not yet certain. V lost 4 bases and J lost 8, with 12 bases in between. The CDR3 length is 13 residues. CDR3 DNA: TGCGCCAGCAGTCGGGGCGGCTCAAAGCCCCAGCATTTT. It encodes CASSRGGSKPQHF.

The chain uses TRBV29-1 and TRBJ1-2; 11 positions agree with TRBD1. Germline CDR1 is SQVTM and CDR2 is ANQGSEA. The CDR3 loop spans 13 amino acids. V gave up 5 bases and J gave up 7 bases; unmatched junction bases: 6. CDR3 protein: CSVPGQGASGYTF. Here the CDR3 DNA reads TGCAGCGTTCCTGGACAGGGGGCATCTGGCTACACCTTC.

V is TRBV5-5 and J is TRBJ2-1, with D hard to call. CDR3 length: 15 amino acids. Trimming pared 0 bases from V and 1 base from J, leaving 8 bases between. CDR1 is SGHKS, CDR2 YYEKEE, per germline (reference sequence). CDR3 protein: CASSLVAESYNEQFF. The CDR3 DNA is TGTGCCAGCAGCTTGGTGGCAGAGTCCTACAATGAGCAGTTCTTC. Drawing the rest from reference TRBV5-5 and TRBJ2-1, the complete variable domain is DAGVTQSPTHLIKTRGQQVTLRCSPISGHKSVSWYQQVLGQGPQFIFQYYEKEERGRGNFPDRFSARQFPNYSSELNVNALLLGDSALYLCASSLVAESYNEQFFGPGTRLTVL.

The chain has TRBV19 and TRBJ1-5; a weak D match, TRBD1 (6 bases). V was pared by 10 bases and J by 5 bases, with 18 bases between. Germline-derived CDR1 and CDR2 are LNHDA and SQIVND (reference sequence). This CDR3 has 14 amino acids. This CDR3 reads CATPGGARDQPQHF. In DNA form, the CDR3 reads TGTGCCACCCCCGGGGGGGCTCGGGATCAGCCCCAGCATTTT.

The gene calls are TRBV7-2 and TRBJ1-2; 10 nucleotides line up with TRBD1. CDR3 length equals 17 residues. V dropped 0 bases and J dropped 4; count of bases not matched to a gene: 8. Germline CDR1 and CDR2: SGHTA and FQGNSA. CDR3 coding DNA: TGTGCCAGCAGCTTAGCGGGACAGGGGACCCAGTTCTATGGCTACACCTTC. Its protein product is CASSLAGQGTQFYGYTF.

Ten or more counts support this clone. J is TRBJ2-1 and V is TRBV14, with D unresolved. This CDR3 has 15 residues. Germline assignment: CDR1 SGHDN and CDR2 FVKESK. Deletions cut 2 bases from V and 0 bases from J, with 8 bases between. CDR3 residues: CASSQKQSSYNEQFF. The CDR3 DNA reads TGTGCCAGCAGCCAAAAGCAGTCCTCCTACAATGAGCAGTTCTTC. The variable domain in full, completed from reference TRBV14 and TRBJ2-1, reads EAGVTQFPSHSVIEKGQTVTLRCDPISGHDNLYWYRRVMGKEIKFLLHFVKESKQDESGMPNNRFLAERTGGTYSTLKVQPAELEDSGVYFCASSQKQSSYNEQFFGPGTRLTVL.

This chain connects TRBV28 to TRBJ2-7; D is perhaps TRBD2 (5 bases). The CDR3 has 14 amino acids. From germline, CDR1 is MDHEN and CDR2 SYDVKM. Deletions cut 7 bases from V and 3 bases from J, with 16 bases between. In nucleotides, the CDR3 is TGTGCCAGCACCTCAGGACTTTTGGGCTACGAGCAGTACGTC. Its protein product is CASTSGLLGYEQYV.

This clone was counted a single time. The genes are TRBV5-1 and TRBJ2-1, with D perhaps matching TRBD2 (5 bases). This CDR3 region has 15 residues. Trimming pared 4 bases from V and 0 bases from J, leaving 11 bases between. Germline V gene sequence: CDR1 SGHRS, CDR2 YFSETQ. The CDR3: CASSLVGSSYNEQFF. In DNA, the CDR3 is TGCGCCAGCAGCCTGGTGGGGAGCTCCTACAATGAGCAGTTCTTC.